The 14 T cell receptor beta chains presented below share a single source sample, sequenced in a study of beta chain features in type 1 diabetes. As every portion of the isolated RNA was reverse transcribed, the sequencing read expressed TCRB transcripts. The assay was immunoSEQ multiplex PCR, and TCRdb's table has in-frame clones only and misses some. The data contain roughly 350,000 clones, approximately 11% of them singletons. The specimen sequenced was naive CD4+ T cells from blood. The receptor set was obtained from a woman aged 30 to 39 in good health.

This clone turned up a few times. The J gene is TRBJ2-2, the V gene TRBV11-2, with D possibly being TRBD2 (6 bases). The CDR3 runs to 15 residues. The germline gives CDR1 SGHAT, CDR2 FQNNGV. Trimming pared 5 bases from V and 6 bases from J, leaving 16 bases between. The CDR3 is CASSRPGGSAGELFF. In DNA, the CDR3 is TGTGCCAGCAGCAGACCCGGGGGAAGCGCCGGGGAGCTGTTTTTT.

In this sample, this clone turned up a few times. The V call is TRBV28, the J call TRBJ1-2; weak D call: TRBD1 (5 bases). This CDR3 region has 12 residues. The germline gives CDR1 MDHEN, CDR2 SYDVKM. Trimming took 10 bases from V and 3 from J, leaving 12 bases between them. The CDR3 bases are TGTGCCATTGGCAGGGCAGACTATGGCTACACCTTC. Its translation: CAIGRADYGYTF.

This clone was seen a few times. The CDR3, as DNA: TGTGCCAGCAGCTCCCGGACTAGCGGGGGAGGAGATACGCAGTATTTT. Amino acids: CASSSRTSGGGDTQYF. The rearrangement links TRBV11-2 to TRBJ2-3; 13 bases agree with TRBD2. Germline trimming cut 4 bases from V and 5 bases from J; bases unmatched to any gene: 6. Germline CDR1 is SGHAT and CDR2 is FQNNGV. The CDR3 sequence is 16 residues long.

This clone was counted a few times. The chain has TRBV15 and TRBJ2-1, with D maybe TRBD2 (6 bases). Deletions cut 0 bases from V and 9 bases from J, with 12 bases between. This CDR3 contains 14 residues. Germline V gene sequence: CDR1 LNHNV, CDR2 YYDKDF (reference sequence). The CDR3 is CATSRDGGMAEQFF. As DNA, the CDR3 is TGTGCCACCAGCAGAGATGGAGGGATGGCTGAGCAGTTCTTC.

This chain uses TRBV28 with TRBJ2-7; TRBD2 aligns across 8 bases. Germline V CDR1 and CDR2: MDHEN, SYDVKM. V trimming: 4 bases; J trimming: 2 bases; junction bases outside the gene matches: 4. This CDR3 is built from 14 residues. CDR3 in DNA: TGTGCCAGCAGTTCCGGGACTAGACCCTACGAGCAGTACTTC. Its protein product is CASSSGTRPYEQYF.

The chain links TRBV9 to TRBJ2-7; perhaps TRBD2 as D (6 bases). V lost 3 bases and J 2 bases, leaving 9 bases between the germline ends. The CDR3 loop spans 13 amino acids. CDR1 is SGDLS, CDR2 YYNGEE, per germline. The CDR3 DNA follows: TGTGCCAGCAGCGGCGGGGACCCCTACGAGCAGTACTTC. Translating it yields CASSGGDPYEQYF.

V gene TRBV28 combines with J gene TRBJ1-2; D ambiguous. This CDR3 is built from 13 residues. Germline V gives CDR1 MDHEN, CDR2 SYDVKM. Trimming left V 2 bases short and J 4 bases short, with 8 bases between. The DNA for the CDR3 is TGTGCCAGCAGTTTACTCCAGATCTATGGCTACACCTTC. Translating gives CASSLLQIYGYTF.

A few counts support this clone. The chain couples TRBV6-5 to TRBJ2-7, with TRBD2 as a possible D gene (6 bases). Germline V gene data show CDR1 as MNHEY and CDR2 as SVGAGI. This CDR3 spans 14 amino acids. The germline V and J ends were trimmed by 5 bases and 3 bases, with 14 bases remaining between them. CDR3 region: CASSRREVGYEQYF. The CDR3 region has the DNA TGTGCCAGCAGTCGGAGGGAAGTTGGCTACGAGCAGTACTTC.

This clone was recorded a few times. The rearrangement links TRBV30 to TRBJ2-5, with D possibly TRBD1 on 6 matching bases. The V end lost 5 bases, the J end lost 2 bases, and 9 bases lay between the germline ends. The V gene's germline CDR1 is GTSNPN and CDR2 SVGIG (reference sequence). The CDR3 runs to 12 residues. The CDR3 bases are TGTGCCTGGGGGGGCGGTCAAGAGACCCAGTACTTC. Translation: CAWGGGQETQYF.

This chain connects TRBV28 to TRBJ2-1; 9 bases line up with TRBD2. The CDR3 is 15 residues long. Unmatched junction bases numbered 5, after V lost 7 bases and J lost 1 base. From germline, CDR1 is MDHEN and CDR2 SYDVKM. CDR3 coding DNA: TGTGCCAGCACGGCGGGAGGGGGTTCCTACAATGAGCAGTTCTTC. This translates into CASTAGGGSYNEQFF.

This clone was seen a few times. The chain combines TRBV6-6 with TRBJ2-3, with 9 bases identical to TRBD2. Trimming took 9 bases from V and 8 from J; bases not matched to a gene: 12. The CDR3 is made up of 14 amino acids. CDR1 is MNHNY, CDR2 SVGAGI, per germline (reference sequence). Here the CDR3 DNA reads TGTGCCAGTCTAGCGGGACGGCGGCCGCGTACGCAGTATTTT. Translated, it gives CASLAGRRPRTQYF.

CDR3 sequence: CSVVRWAGDYEQYF. CDR3 bases: TGCAGCGTCGTACGATGGGCGGGAGATTACGAGCAGTACTTC. V is TRBV29-1 and J is TRBJ2-5; TRBD2 matches at 7 bases. With the DNA end fitting TRBJ2-7 better, the J assignment may be wrong. The CDR3 extends over 14 amino acids. Germline V gene sequence: CDR1 SQVTM, CDR2 ANQGSEA.

This chain links TRBV7-2 with TRBJ2-1, with D maybe TRBD2 (5 bases). V was trimmed by 5 bases and J by 9 bases, leaving 14 bases between them. CDR3 size: 13 residues. CDR1 is SGHTA and CDR2 is FQGNSA in the germline V gene. CDR3 sequence: CASSLGPSFEQFF. CDR3 nucleotides: TGTGCCAGCAGCCTAGGCCCTAGCTTTGAGCAGTTCTTC.

This clone was counted a few times. The gene calls are TRBV15 and TRBJ1-2, with D perhaps TRBD1 (5 bases). Germline assignment: CDR1 LNHNV and CDR2 YYDKDF (reference sequence). V was cut by 0 bases and J by 5 bases, with 16 bases left in between. This CDR3 region has 16 residues. The CDR3 region has the DNA TGTGCCACCAGCAGAGATTTCGGCAGGGCCCTGTATGGCTACACCTTC. It codes for CATSRDFGRALYGYTF.